The rows below give T cell receptor beta chains drawn from one sample of a study of regulatory dendritic cells for organ transplantation. Which antigens these TCRs recognize remains unknown. Profiling relied on immunoSEQ multiplex PCR, and the TCRdb table lists in-frame clones only, not all of them. This table holds over 8,000 clones, 80% found once. The specimen was memory CD4+ T cells from blood cultured with dendritic cells. These TCRs come from a human donor in good health. Both conserved end residues are trimmed from each CDR3. The order of the fields is clone size, V gene, CDR3 protein. Clone size, where shown, is once, few, many, or a class for clones that have expanded.

NA	TRBV7-9	ASSLSPGRFDGYT
NA	TRBV2	ASSDVGGGSTDTQY
NA	TRBV7-3	ASSRTHNTGELF
few	TRBV5-1	ASSPEGETQY
NA	TRBV5-4	ASSFGQRNTGELF
NA	TRBV18	ASSPRQDFIEAF
few	TRBV9	ASSLRHDLNTEAF
NA	TRBV5-5	ASSLGPPSSGAKETQY
NA	TRBV29-1	SVRVSNQPQH
few	TRBV7-3	ASQARTSGVIGTDTQY
once	TRBV19	ASSLLAGGPLLHTQY
NA	TRBV28	ASSTPFSNQPQH
NA	TRBV9	ASSPHSGQGPNEQY
NA	TRBV12-2	ASRLRQRENTEAF
NA	TRBV9	ASSKPGLAGSSYNEQF
NA	TRBV7-9	ASRKSTGELF
NA	TRBV19	ASSIGTFLGLSANEKLF
NA	TRBV9	ASSVASTGLYEQY
NA	TRBV7-2	ASSINRNTQY
NA	TRBV15	ATSRERQGSGKNIQY
NA	TRBV6-6	ASGTSGSFTGELF
few	TRBV6-5	ASSSPGISDTQY
NA	TRBV2	ASIPSKGGAEAF
NA	TRBV28	ASRNGGGHEAF
NA	TRBV19	ASNSGGSVDTQY
NA	TRBV25-1	ASNPSGGAAGELF
NA	TRBV4-3	ASSQDRYSMAGGSDTQY
few	TRBV5-4	ASSLYQGPYNEQF
NA	TRBV18	ASSPITRNYGYT
NA	TRBV4-3	ASSQVLDGNYGYT
NA	TRBV5-1	ASSGNMNTEAF
NA	TRBV19	ASSPTGGESAF
NA	TRBV5-4	ASSFTGTGANVLT
few	TRBV4-3	ASSQEQGVYGYT
NA	TRBV4-2	ASSQDSRGETQY
NA	TRBV30	AWSVGVAPGY
NA	TRBV11-3	ASSSGSTEAF
NA	TRBV6-6	ASSYATSTGAGGYT
NA	TRBV11-2	ASSRQGEKLF
NA	TRBV6-4	ASSGTSGGADTQY
NA	TRBV5-4	ASSLVGPDYEQY